A single sample is the source of the 11 T cell receptor beta chains below, sequenced in a study of blood T cell repertoires in COVID-19. Here immunoSEQ multiplex PCR was the method, and the copy in TCRdb shows in-frame clones only, minus some. The profile covers 450,000 to 500,000 clones, with 80% to 90% appearing a single time and 3.2% taken by the ten largest. Sequenced sample: peripheral blood. The receptor source for this set is a human donor in a cohort sampled during active COVID-19.

The chain carries TRBV19 and TRBJ1-2; 8 bases align to TRBD1. Per the germline V gene, CDR1 is LNHDA and CDR2 is SQIVND (reference sequence). With 8 bases clipped from V and 6 bases from J, the junction kept 5 bases outside the gene matches. This CDR3 has 12 amino acids. The CDR3 bases are TGTGCCAGTTCGGGCAGGGGGCATGGCTACACCTTC. As protein: CASSGRGHGYTF.

V gene TRBV18 combines with J gene TRBJ1-1; D gene ambiguous. CDR1 is KGHSH, CDR2 LQKENI, per germline. The CDR3 has 11 residues. Trimming removed 5 bases from V and 7 bases from J, with 8 bases in between. The DNA of the CDR3 is TGTGCCAGCTCAATCGAGAATGAAGCTTTCTTT. It codes for CASSIENEAFF.

The CDR3 is CASSLEGGSSYEQYF. CDR3 DNA sequence: TGTGCCAGCAGCTTAGAGGGAGGATCCTCCTACGAGCAGTACTTC. This rearrangement joins TRBV11-2 to TRBJ2-7; perhaps TRBD2 as D (6 bases). The germline V gene encodes CDR1 SGHAT and CDR2 FQNNGV. The CDR3 has 15 residues. With 0 bases removed from V and 0 bases from J, the gap between germline ends came to 9 bases.

The rearrangement links TRBV19 to TRBJ2-1; 10 bases fit TRBD2. The ends lost 4 bases at V and 5 bases at J; junction bases unmatched: 11. The CDR3 sequence is 17 residues long. Germline assignment: CDR1 LNHDA and CDR2 SQIVND (reference sequence). The CDR3 sequence is CASSTRPGLALNNEQFF. The CDR3 DNA reads TGTGCCAGTAGTACTCGACCGGGACTAGCGCTTAACAATGAGCAGTTCTTC.

This chain connects TRBV30 to TRBJ1-2; D not resolved. Germline CDR1 reads GTSNPN; CDR2 reads SVGIG (reference sequence). The V end was cut by 2 bases, the J end by 5 bases, with 18 bases between. The CDR3 is made up of 15 amino acids. Here the CDR3 reads CAWSLIGLGGYGYTF. In DNA, the CDR3 is TGTGCCTGGAGTTTGATAGGACTTGGAGGGTATGGCTACACCTTC.

The chain links TRBV30 to TRBJ1-2; D possibly corresponds to TRBD1 (5 bases). The CDR3 is 13 residues long. Germline CDR1 reads GTSNPN; CDR2 reads SVGIG (reference sequence). Between the trimmed V and J ends, which lost 3 bases and 4 bases, there was a span of 12 bases. In nucleotides, the CDR3 is TGTGCCTGGAGGGGAGGGACTGGCTATGGCTACACCTTC. Amino acids: CAWRGGTGYGYTF.

V and J are TRBV29-1 and TRBJ2-3; 10 positions match TRBD2. The CDR3 length is 16 residues. CDR1 is SQVTM, CDR2 ANQGSEA, per germline. The V and J ends lost 4 bases and 4 bases, in that order; junction bases with no gene match: 11. Written as DNA, the CDR3 is TGCAGCGTTGTCATCCCCCGGCTAGCGGGAGCAGATACGCAGTATTTT. Translation gives CSVVIPRLAGADTQYF.

The chain links TRBV9 to TRBJ2-1, with 9 positions matching TRBD2. The V gene's germline CDR1 is SGDLS and CDR2 YYNGEE. The CDR3 contains 15 residues. V dropped 7 bases and J dropped 4; count of bases not matched to a gene: 9. Written as DNA, the CDR3 is TGTGCCAGCTCACCCGGACTAGCGTCTTACAATGAGCAGTTCTTC. Protein product: CASSPGLASYNEQFF.

The chain uses TRBV25-1 and TRBJ1-2; 7 bases map to TRBD1. CDR3 size: 14 residues. Losses at the gene ends were 4 bases for V and 4 bases for J; bases not matched to a gene: 6. CDR1 is MGHDK and CDR2 is SYGVNS in the germline V gene. The CDR3 DNA follows: TGTGCCAGCAGTGCCCCGACAGGGCTCTATGGCTACACCTTC. This encodes CASSAPTGLYGYTF.

This chain links TRBV7-3 with TRBJ1-1, with D unclear. The CDR3 length is 13 residues. Trimming left V 5 bases short and J 1 base short, with 8 bases between. The V gene's germline CDR1 is SGHTA and CDR2 FQGTGA. Here the CDR3 reads CASSVTRNTEAFF. The DNA of the CDR3 is TGTGCCAGCAGCGTCACAAGGAACACTGAAGCTTTCTTT.

This chain uses TRBV19 with TRBJ2-6; D possibly corresponds to TRBD2 (5 bases). Germline V lookup: CDR1 LNHDA, CDR2 SQIVND (reference sequence). This CDR3 spans 15 amino acids. V shed 3 bases and J shed 4 bases, with 10 bases lying between them. CDR3 in amino acids: CASSMASSGANVLTF. CDR3 DNA: TGTGCCAGTAGTATGGCTAGCTCCGGGGCCAACGTCCTGACTTTC.